This T cell receptor beta chain was sequenced for a study of T-cell memory formation after mild COVID-19. Study-level information: Each donor largely had its own TCR clusters.

Germline-derived CDR1 and CDR2 are SGHDT and YYEEEE. CDR3 length: 15 amino acids. V was shortened by 1 base and J by 0 bases, with 8 bases between the two germline ends. This clonotype showed up just a few times. Each CDR3 protein gets one entry after TCRdb re-called the 5' RACE reads with MiXCR. The sample has around 500,000 distinct CDR3 sequences; 15% to 20% are singletons. This receptor was obtained from an adult woman who had mild COVID-19 (a few samples of this study predate the infection). Cell type and time point are not known. The specimen was PBMCs or a T cell subset sorted from them (not recorded which). The chain is built from TRBV5-6 and TRBJ2-1; weak D call: TRBD2 (5 bases). CDR3: CASSLLGSSYNEQFF. CDR3 DNA: TGTGCCAGCAGCTTGTTAGGGAGCTCCTACAATGAGCAGTTCTTC.